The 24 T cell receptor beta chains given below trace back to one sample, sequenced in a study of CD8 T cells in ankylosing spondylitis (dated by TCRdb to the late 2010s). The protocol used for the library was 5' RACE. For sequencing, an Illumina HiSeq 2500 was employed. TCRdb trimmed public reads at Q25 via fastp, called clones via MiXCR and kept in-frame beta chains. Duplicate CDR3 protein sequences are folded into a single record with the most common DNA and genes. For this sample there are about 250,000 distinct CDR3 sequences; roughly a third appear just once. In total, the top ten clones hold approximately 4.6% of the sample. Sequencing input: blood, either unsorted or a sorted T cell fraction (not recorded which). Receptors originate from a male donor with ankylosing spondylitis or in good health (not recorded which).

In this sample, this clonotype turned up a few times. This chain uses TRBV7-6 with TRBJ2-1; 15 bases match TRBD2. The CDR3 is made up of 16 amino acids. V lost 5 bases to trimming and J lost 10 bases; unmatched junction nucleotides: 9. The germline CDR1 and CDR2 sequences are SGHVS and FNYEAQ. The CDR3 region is CASSEYPGLAGGEQFF. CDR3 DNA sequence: TGTGCCAGCAGCGAATACCCGGGACTAGCGGGGGGAGAGCAGTTCTTC.

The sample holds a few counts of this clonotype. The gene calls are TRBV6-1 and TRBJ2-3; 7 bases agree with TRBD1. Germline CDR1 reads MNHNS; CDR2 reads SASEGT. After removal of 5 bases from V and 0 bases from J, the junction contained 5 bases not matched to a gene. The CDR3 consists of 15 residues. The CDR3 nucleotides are TGTGCCAGCAGTCTCCGGGACAGTAGCACAGATACGCAGTATTTT. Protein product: CASSLRDSSTDTQYF.

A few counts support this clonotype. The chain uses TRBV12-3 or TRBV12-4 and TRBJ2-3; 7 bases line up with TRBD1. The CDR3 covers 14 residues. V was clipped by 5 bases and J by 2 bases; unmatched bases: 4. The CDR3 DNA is TGTGCCAGCAGTCCGACAGGGAACACAGATACGCAGTATTTT. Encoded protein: CASSPTGNTDTQYF.

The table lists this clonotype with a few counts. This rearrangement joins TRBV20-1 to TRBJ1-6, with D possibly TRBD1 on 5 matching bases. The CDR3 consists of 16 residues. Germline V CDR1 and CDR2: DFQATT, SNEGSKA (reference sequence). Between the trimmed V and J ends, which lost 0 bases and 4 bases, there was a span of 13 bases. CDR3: CSARDMTGPYNSPLHF. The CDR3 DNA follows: TGCAGTGCTAGAGATATGACGGGACCTTATAATTCACCCCTCCACTTT.

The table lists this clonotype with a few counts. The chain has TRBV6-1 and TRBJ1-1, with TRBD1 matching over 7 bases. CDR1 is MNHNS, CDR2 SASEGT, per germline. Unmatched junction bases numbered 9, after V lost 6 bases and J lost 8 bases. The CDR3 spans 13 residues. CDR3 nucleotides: TGTGCCAGCAGCCCTGACAGGGACGGAGAAGCTTTCTTT. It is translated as CASSPDRDGEAFF.

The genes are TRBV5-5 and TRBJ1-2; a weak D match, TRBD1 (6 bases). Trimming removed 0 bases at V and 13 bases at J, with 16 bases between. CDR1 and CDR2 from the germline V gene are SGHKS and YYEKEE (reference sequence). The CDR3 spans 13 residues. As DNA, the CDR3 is TGTGCCAGCAGCTTGGGGGTGGGGGCCCAGGTCACCTTC. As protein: CASSLGVGAQVTF.

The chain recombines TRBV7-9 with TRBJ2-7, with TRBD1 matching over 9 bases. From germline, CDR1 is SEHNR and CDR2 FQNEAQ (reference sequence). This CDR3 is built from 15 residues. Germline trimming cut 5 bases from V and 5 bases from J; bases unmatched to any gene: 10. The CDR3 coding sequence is TGTGCCAGCAGCGCATACTCCGGGACAGGGAACGAGCAGTACTTC. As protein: CASSAYSGTGNEQYF.

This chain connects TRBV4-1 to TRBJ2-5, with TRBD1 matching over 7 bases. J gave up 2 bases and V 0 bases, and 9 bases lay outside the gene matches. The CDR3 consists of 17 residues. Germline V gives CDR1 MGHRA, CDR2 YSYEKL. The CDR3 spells CASSQDPETGQQETQYF. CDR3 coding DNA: TGCGCCAGCAGCCAAGATCCCGAGACAGGGCAGCAAGAGACCCAGTACTTC.

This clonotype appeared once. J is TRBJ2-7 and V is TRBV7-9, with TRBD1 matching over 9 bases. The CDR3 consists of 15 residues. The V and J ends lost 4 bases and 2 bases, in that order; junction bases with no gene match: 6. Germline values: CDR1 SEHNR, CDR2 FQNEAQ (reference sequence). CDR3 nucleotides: TGTGCCAGCAGCTCGGAGAGGGACAGGGCCTACGAGCAGTACTTC. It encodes CASSSERDRAYEQYF. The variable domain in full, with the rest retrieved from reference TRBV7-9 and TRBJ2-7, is DTGVSQNPRHKITKRGQNVTFRCDPISEHNRLYWYRQTLGQGPEFLTYFQNEAQLEKSRLLSDRFSAERPKGSFSTLEIQRTEQGDSAMYLCASSSERDRAYEQYFGPGTRLTVT.

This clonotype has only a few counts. The CDR3 reads CASSLSEGTDTQYF. CDR3 coding DNA: TGTGCCAGCAGCTTGTCGGAGGGGACAGATACGCAGTATTTT. The chain couples TRBV5-5 to TRBJ2-3; possibly TRBD2 for D (6 bases). The V end was cut by 1 base, the J end by 3 bases, with 9 bases between. Per germline, CDR1 SGHKS and CDR2 YYEKEE (reference sequence). This CDR3 has 14 residues.

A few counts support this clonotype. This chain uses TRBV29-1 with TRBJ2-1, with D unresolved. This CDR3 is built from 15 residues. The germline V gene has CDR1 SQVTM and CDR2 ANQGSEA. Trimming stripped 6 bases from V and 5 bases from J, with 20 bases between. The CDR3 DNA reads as TGCAGCGTCCGCCACCCTCGCTCGGTGGACAATGAGCAGTTCTTC. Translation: CSVRHPRSVDNEQFF.

The CDR3, as DNA: TGTGCCAGCAGCCTGGACCTCCGAAAGCAGTACTTC. This translates into CASSLDLRKQYF. The V gene is TRBV7-8, the J gene TRBJ2-7; D is unclear. V was cut by 5 bases and J by 8 bases, with 13 bases left in between. Germline V gives CDR1 SGHVS, CDR2 FQNEAQ. There are 12 residues in the CDR3.

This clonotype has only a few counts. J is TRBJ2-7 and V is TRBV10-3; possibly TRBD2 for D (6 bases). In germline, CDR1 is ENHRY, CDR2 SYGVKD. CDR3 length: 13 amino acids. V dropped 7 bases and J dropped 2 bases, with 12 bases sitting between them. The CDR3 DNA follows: TGTGCCATCAAGCGGGCAGACCCCTACGAGCAGTACTTC. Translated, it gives CAIKRADPYEQYF.

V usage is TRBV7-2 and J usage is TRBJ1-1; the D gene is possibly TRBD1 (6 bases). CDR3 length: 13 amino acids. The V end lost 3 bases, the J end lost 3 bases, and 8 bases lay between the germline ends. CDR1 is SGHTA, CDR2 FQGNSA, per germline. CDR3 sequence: CASSFAGDTEAFF. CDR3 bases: TGTGCCAGCAGCTTTGCAGGGGACACTGAAGCTTTCTTT.

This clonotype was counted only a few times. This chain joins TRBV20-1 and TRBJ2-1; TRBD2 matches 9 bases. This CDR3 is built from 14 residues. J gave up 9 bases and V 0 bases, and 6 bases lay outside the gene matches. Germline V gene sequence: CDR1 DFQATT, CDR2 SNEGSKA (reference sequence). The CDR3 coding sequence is TGCAGTGCTAGAGAACCGGGACTAGCTGTTGAGCAGTTCTTC. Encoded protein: CSAREPGLAVEQFF.

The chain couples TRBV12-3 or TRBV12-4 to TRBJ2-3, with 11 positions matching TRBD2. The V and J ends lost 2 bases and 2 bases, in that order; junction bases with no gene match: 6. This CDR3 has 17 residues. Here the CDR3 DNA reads TGTGCCAGCAGTTTATTAGCGGGGGGGCTTGACACAGATACGCAGTATTTT. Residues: CASSLLAGGLDTDTQYF.

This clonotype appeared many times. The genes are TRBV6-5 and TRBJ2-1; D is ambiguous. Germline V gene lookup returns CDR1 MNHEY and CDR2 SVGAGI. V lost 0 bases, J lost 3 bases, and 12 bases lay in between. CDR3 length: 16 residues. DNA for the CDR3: TGTGCCAGCAGTTACTCGCCGTTCGTTGTCTACAATGAGCAGTTCTTC. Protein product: CASSYSPFVVYNEQFF.

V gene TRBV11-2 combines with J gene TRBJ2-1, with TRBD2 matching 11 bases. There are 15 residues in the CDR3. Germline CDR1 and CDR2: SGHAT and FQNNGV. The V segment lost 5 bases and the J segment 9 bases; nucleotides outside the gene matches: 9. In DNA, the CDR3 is TGTGCCAGCAGCCTTCCCGGGACTAGCGGTTCTGAGCAGTTCTTC. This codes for CASSLPGTSGSEQFF. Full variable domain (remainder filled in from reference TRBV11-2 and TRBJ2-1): EAGVAQSPRYKIIEKRQSVAFWCNPISGHATLYWYQQILGQGPKLLIQFQNNGVVDDSQLPKDRFSAERLKGVDSTLKIQPAKLEDSAVYLCASSLPGTSGSEQFFGPGTRLTVL.

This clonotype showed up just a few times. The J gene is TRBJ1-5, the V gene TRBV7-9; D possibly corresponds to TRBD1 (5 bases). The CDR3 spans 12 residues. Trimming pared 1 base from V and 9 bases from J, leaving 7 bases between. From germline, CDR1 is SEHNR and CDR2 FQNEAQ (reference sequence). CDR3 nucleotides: TGTGCCAGCAGCTTAGTGAGGGGGCCCCAGCATTTT. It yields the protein CASSLVRGPQHF. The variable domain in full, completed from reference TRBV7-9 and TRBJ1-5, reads DTGVSQNPRHKITKRGQNVTFRCDPISEHNRLYWYRQTLGQGPEFLTYFQNEAQLEKSRLLSDRFSAERPKGSFSTLEIQRTEQGDSAMYLCASSLVRGPQHFGDGTRLSIL.

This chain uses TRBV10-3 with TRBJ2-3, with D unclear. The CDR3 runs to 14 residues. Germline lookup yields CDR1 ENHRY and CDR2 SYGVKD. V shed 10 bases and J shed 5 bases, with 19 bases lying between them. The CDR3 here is CATTRQVLVDTQYF. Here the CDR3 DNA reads TGTGCCACCACCCGGCAGGTCTTAGTAGATACGCAGTATTTT.

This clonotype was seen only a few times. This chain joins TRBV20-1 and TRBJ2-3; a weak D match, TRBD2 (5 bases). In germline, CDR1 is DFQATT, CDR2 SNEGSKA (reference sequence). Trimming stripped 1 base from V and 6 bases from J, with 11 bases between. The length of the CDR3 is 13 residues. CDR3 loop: CSARGGSGDTQYF. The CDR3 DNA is TGCAGTGCTAGAGGGGGTTCGGGGGATACGCAGTATTTT.

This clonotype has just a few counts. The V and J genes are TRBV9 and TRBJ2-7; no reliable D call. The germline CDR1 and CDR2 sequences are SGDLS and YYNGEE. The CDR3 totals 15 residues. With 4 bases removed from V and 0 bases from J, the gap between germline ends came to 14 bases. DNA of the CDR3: TGTGCCAGCAGCCCCCCTCTAGGGCACTCCTACGAGCAGTACTTC. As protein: CASSPPLGHSYEQYF.

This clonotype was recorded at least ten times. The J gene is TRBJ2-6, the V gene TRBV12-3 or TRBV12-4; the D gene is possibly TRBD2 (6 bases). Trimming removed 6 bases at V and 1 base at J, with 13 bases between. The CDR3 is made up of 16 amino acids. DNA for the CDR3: TGTGCCAGCAGGGAGCTGACTAGTTCTGGGGCCAACGTCCTGACTTTC. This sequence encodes CASRELTSSGANVLTF.

CDR3 DNA sequence: TGCGCCAGCAGCCAAGTCTTGGACCAGCAGTTCTTC. This codes for CASSQVLDQQFF. The V and J genes are TRBV4-1 and TRBJ2-1; no clear D gene. Germline values: CDR1 MGHRA, CDR2 YSYEKL. The CDR3 extends over 12 amino acids. V was trimmed by 1 base and J by 11 bases, leaving 9 bases between them.